This T cell receptor beta chain originates from a study of T cells in Graves' hyperthyroidism and ophthalmopathy. It was RNA transcripts that yielded the amplified TCR beta CDR3 regions. TCR CDR3 underwent first-round RT-PCR with the HTBI primer set. One entry per CDR3 protein, called by TCRdb with MiXCR from the multiplex PCR reads. The sample consists of some 560,000 distinct CDR3 sequences, approximately 15% of them appearing once. This clonotype occurred a few times. Germline V gene data show CDR1 as DFQATT and CDR2 as SNEGSKA (reference sequence). V lost 6 bases to trimming and J lost 7 bases, with 15 bases between them. The CDR3 extends over 12 amino acids. Graves' hyperthyroidism qualified as stable when ophthalmopathy did not progress within 18 months. PBMCs were obtained from approximately 10 ml fresh peripheral blood.

The TCR was taken from a woman aged 30 to 39 with Graves' hyperthyroidism. The chain couples TRBV20-1 to TRBJ1-2; unclear D gene. Material for sequencing was blood. CDR3 DNA: TGCAGTGCCGGAGCGGGAAGGGCTGGCTACACCTTC. It encodes CSAGAGRAGYTF.